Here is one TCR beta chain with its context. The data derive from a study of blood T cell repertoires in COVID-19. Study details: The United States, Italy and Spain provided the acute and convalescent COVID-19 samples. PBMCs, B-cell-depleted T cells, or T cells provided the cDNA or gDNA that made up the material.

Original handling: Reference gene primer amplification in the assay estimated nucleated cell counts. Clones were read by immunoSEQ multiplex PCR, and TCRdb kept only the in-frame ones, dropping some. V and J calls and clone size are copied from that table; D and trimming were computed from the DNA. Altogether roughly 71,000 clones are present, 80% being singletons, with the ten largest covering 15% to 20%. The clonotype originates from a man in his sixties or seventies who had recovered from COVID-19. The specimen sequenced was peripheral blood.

CDR3 sequence: CASSPKGLELGTQYF. The DNA for the CDR3 is TGCGCCAGCAGCCCGAAAGGACTTGAACTGGGGACCCAGTACTTC. The V call is TRBV5-1, the J call TRBJ2-5; D is perhaps TRBD2 (5 bases). Deletions cut 4 bases from V and 7 bases from J, with 20 bases between. CDR1 is SGHRS and CDR2 is YFSETQ in the germline V gene. CDR3 length equals 15 residues.